A selection of T cell receptor beta chains follows, all from one sample in a study of monozygotic twins with inflammatory bowel disease. One entry per CDR3 protein, without DNA, is what TCRdb gives after re-calling the 5' RACE reads. This listing includes over 150,000 distinct CDR3 sequences. Sample: blood. The receptors come from a human donor with ulcerative colitis or Crohn's disease, or a healthy co-twin of an affected twin (not recorded which). Both conserved end residues are part of each CDR3. Not every row has a clone size; where given, it reads once, few, many or a size class.

clone_size | j_call | v_call | cdr3_aa
- | TRBJ2-1 | TRBV7-2 | CASSLDGTSGREQFF
- | TRBJ1-1 | TRBV12-3/TRBV12-4 | CASSLTGETEAFF
- | TRBJ2-4 | TRBV20-1 | CSAGWIAKNIQYF
- | TRBJ2-7 | TRBV21-1 | CASSKAETGFYEQYF
- | TRBJ2-2 | TRBV5-1 | CASSLQFQGFNVDTGELFF
- | TRBJ2-7 | TRBV12-3/TRBV12-4 | CASSSWGSYSYEQYF
- | TRBJ2-1 | TRBV20-1 | CSARNSGLNEQFF
- | TRBJ1-5 | TRBV18 | CASSPEVNQPQHF
- | TRBJ2-1 | TRBV20-1 | CSAASGRADEQFF
- | TRBJ2-2 | TRBV28 | CASTSVQTNTGELFF
- | TRBJ1-4 | TRBV7-2 | CASSSGTRDRGNEKLFF
- | TRBJ1-5 | TRBV28 | CASSLSPLRGRNQPQHF
- | TRBJ2-2 | TRBV4-3 | CASSQEFRFTGELFF
- | TRBJ1-1 | TRBV5-1 | CASRTNTEAFF
- | TRBJ2-2 | TRBV3-1 | CASSQDAGGNTGELFF
- | TRBJ1-6 | TRBV20-1 | CSSPALNRGNNSPLHF
- | TRBJ1-4 | TRBV19 | CASSIGGITNEKLFF
- | TRBJ2-2 | TRBV5-1 | CASSHLRLTEGTGELFF
- | TRBJ2-1 | TRBV6-4 | CASSDTGFSYNEQFF
- | TRBJ2-5 | TRBV12-3/TRBV12-4 | CASSPAGWLETQYF
- | TRBJ2-7 | TRBV30 | CAWTLPGYEQYF
- | TRBJ1-1 | TRBV5-1 | CASKKTGTAEAFF
- | TRBJ1-1 | TRBV28 | CASSLGQLLYTEAFF
- | TRBJ1-6 | TRBV7-2 | CASSLVDSPLHF
- | TRBJ1-1 | TRBV29-1 | CSVGVGRGNTEAFF
medium-sized | TRBJ2-1 | TRBV25-1 | CASSWTSGRRNEQFF
- | TRBJ2-1 | TRBV28 | CASRTTGHNEQFF
- | TRBJ2-3 | TRBV3-1 | CASTLTGTAQGTQYF
- | TRBJ2-7 | TRBV14 | CASRGLAGSQGYEQYF
- | TRBJ2-5 | TRBV28 | CASSRDRAKETQYF
- | TRBJ2-5 | TRBV7-2 | CASITTGLQETQYF
- | TRBJ1-4 | TRBV5-1 | CASKPGNPNEKLFF
- | TRBJ2-7 | TRBV6-2/TRBV6-3 | CASSYPGYEQYF
- | TRBJ2-1 | TRBV29-1 | CSVGTSSYNEQFF
- | TRBJ2-1 | TRBV5-1 | CASSLLLAGGSVEQFF
- | TRBJ2-2 | TRBV3-1 | CASSQALAATANTGELFF
- | TRBJ1-1 | TRBV7-2 | CASSLFISEAFF
- | TRBJ1-5 | TRBV12-3/TRBV12-4 | CASSFGDSNQPQHF
- | TRBJ2-7 | TRBV28 | CASSFPGGGSYEQYF
- | TRBJ2-1 | TRBV7-3 | CASSSSLYDEQFF
- | TRBJ2-7 | TRBV7-2 | CASSLIIGTGIPYEQYF
- | TRBJ2-6 | TRBV7-6 | CASSLPTGAGANVLTF
- | TRBJ1-1 | TRBV9 | CASSSRMEEEAFF
- | TRBJ2-1 | TRBV3-1 | CASSHQPPIGGRVYNEQFF
- | TRBJ2-1 | TRBV20-1 | CSATTHSGGSYNEQFF
- | TRBJ2-7 | TRBV18 | CASSPEQRRAPYEQYF
- | TRBJ2-2 | TRBV9 | CASSQSGRTSNTGELFF
- | TRBJ2-3 | TRBV11-2 | CASSQQGRGAPDTQYF
- | TRBJ2-3 | TRBV20-1 | CSARESGREDTQYF
- | TRBJ1-1 | TRBV20-1 | CSARKMGELLEAFF
- | TRBJ2-7 | TRBV29-1 | CSAGDRESYEQYF
- | TRBJ2-3 | TRBV5-1 | CASNIQGGRADTQYF
- | TRBJ2-2 | TRBV3-1 | CASSLFGELFF
- | TRBJ2-2 | TRBV20-1 | CSARPGLHANTGELFF
- | TRBJ1-1 | TRBV20-1 | CSASSGRGITEAFF
- | TRBJ2-1 | TRBV7-6 | CASSGDRGRYNEQFF
- | TRBJ2-5 | TRBV5-5 | CASWTLAGLETQYF
- | TRBJ2-3 | TRBV12-3/TRBV12-4 | CASSRPTGSTDTQYF
- | TRBJ2-1 | TRBV10-3 | CAISELLAGGSNEQFF
- | TRBJ2-3 | TRBV19 | CASNADRGHDTQYF